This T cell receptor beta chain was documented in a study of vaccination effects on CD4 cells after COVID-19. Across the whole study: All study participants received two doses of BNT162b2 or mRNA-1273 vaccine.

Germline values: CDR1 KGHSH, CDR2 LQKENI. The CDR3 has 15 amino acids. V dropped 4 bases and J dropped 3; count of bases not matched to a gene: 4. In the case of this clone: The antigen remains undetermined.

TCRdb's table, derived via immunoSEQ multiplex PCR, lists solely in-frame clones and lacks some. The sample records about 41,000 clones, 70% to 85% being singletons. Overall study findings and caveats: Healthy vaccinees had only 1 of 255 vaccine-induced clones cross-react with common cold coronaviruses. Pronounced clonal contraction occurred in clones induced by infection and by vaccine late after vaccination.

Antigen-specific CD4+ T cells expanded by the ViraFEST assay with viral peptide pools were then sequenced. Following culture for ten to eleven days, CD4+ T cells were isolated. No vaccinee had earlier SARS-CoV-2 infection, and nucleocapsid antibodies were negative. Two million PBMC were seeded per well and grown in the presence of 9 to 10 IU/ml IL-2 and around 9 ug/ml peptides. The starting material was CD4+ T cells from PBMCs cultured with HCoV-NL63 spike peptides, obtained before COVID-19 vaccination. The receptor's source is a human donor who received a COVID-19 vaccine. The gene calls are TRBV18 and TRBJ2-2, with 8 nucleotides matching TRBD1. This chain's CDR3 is CASSRGQGDTGELFF. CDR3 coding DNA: TGTGCCAGCTCACGTGGACAGGGTGACACCGGGGAGCTGTTTTTT. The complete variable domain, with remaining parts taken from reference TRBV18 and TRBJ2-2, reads NAGVMQNPRHLVRRRGQEARLRCSPMKGHSHVYWYRQLPEEGLKFMVYLQKENIIDESGMPKERFSAEFPKEGPSILRIQQVVRGDSAAYFCASSRGQGDTGELFFGEGSRLTVL.